This T cell receptor (beta chain) was profiled in a study of PD-L1 blockade in urothelial cancer. Time point given: pretreatment peripheral blood. Assay: immunoSEQ multiplex PCR; the TCRdb copy retains only in-frame clones and omits some. Of fewer than 65,000 clones detected, 87% appear once; the ten largest clones hold roughly 15%. CDR1 and CDR2 from the germline V gene are SGHTA and FQGTGA. Germline trimming cut 5 bases from V and 5 bases from J; bases unmatched to any gene: 14. The CDR3 consists of 16 residues. This specimen consisted of PBMCs, obtained around atezolizumab (anti-PD-L1) treatment. This chain links TRBV7-3 with TRBJ1-1; 7 bases agree with TRBD1. This TCR was sampled from an older woman with urothelial cancer. The CDR3 sequence is CASSPGGETGRTEAFF. CDR3 sequence (DNA): TGTGCCAGCAGCCCCGGGGGGGAGACAGGGAGGACTGAAGCTTTCTTT.